The TCR beta chain described here comes from a study of blood T cell repertoires in COVID-19. Study-wide context: The United States, Italy and Spain provided the acute and convalescent COVID-19 samples. The cDNA or gDNA used as material had been derived from T cells, B-cell-depleted T cells, or PBMCs.

Seattle patient enrollment occurred during active infection, with longitudinal follow-up thereafter. The CDR3 sequence is 15 residues long. The junction had 10 bases not matched to a gene; V was cut back by 3 bases and J by 6 bases. Germline-derived CDR1 and CDR2 are SQVTM and ANQGSEA. This table comes from immunoSEQ multiplex PCR, and its TCRdb copy is limited to in-frame clones, with some not included. The profile shows roughly 220,000 clones, approximately 78% of them singletons. The chain carries TRBV29-1 and TRBJ1-2; 10 nucleotides agree with TRBD1. Material: peripheral blood. This receptor was obtained from a woman older than 75 with COVID-19, enrolled during active disease. CDR3 protein: CSVDIWDRGGNGYTF. The CDR3, as DNA: TGCAGCGTTGATATTTGGGACAGGGGAGGTAATGGCTACACCTTC.